A single sample is the source of the 27 T cell receptor beta chains below, sequenced in a study of blood T cell repertoires in COVID-19. Clones were sequenced by immunoSEQ multiplex PCR, and TCRdb holds only the in-frame ones, with some missing. This table holds a few hundred thousand clones, around nine tenths found once. Sequencing used PBMCs or T cells enriched from blood (not recorded which). The source of these receptors is a woman aged 30 to 39 who had recovered from COVID-19.

The chain employs TRBV28 and TRBJ2-7, with TRBD2 matching 8 bases. Per the germline V gene, CDR1 is MDHEN and CDR2 is SYDVKM. The CDR3 sequence is 15 residues long. Germline trimming cut 5 bases from V and 6 bases from J; bases unmatched to any gene: 12. The CDR3: CASSITPGLGAEQYF. The CDR3 nucleotides are TGTGCCAGCAGTATTACTCCGGGACTAGGGGCCGAGCAGTACTTC.

The rearrangement links TRBV18 to TRBJ2-5; the D is unclear. Germline V gene lookup returns CDR1 KGHSH and CDR2 LQKENI. The CDR3 totals 14 residues. V lost 3 bases and J 2 bases, leaving 10 bases between the germline ends. The CDR3 sequence: CASSPFVRQETQYF. The CDR3, as DNA: TGTGCCAGCTCACCGTTCGTCAGGCAAGAGACCCAGTACTTC.

The gene calls are TRBV21-1 and TRBJ1-1; the table names TRBD1, a call not compared with the DNA. TRBV21-1 is assigned pseudogene status. The CDR3 has 14 amino acids. The CDR3 DNA is TGTGCCAGCAGGAGGGGGCTTCGGTTCACTGAAGCTTTCTTT. Amino acids: CASRRGLRFTEAFF.

The CDR3 bases are TGTGCCAGCAGTTCAACTCGTGAGATTCTCTACAATGAGCAGTTCTTC. Its translation: CASSSTREILYNEQFF. The chain recombines TRBV6-6 with TRBJ2-1; no clear D gene. The V end lost 4 bases, the J end lost 3 bases, and 16 bases lay between the germline ends. CDR1 and CDR2 from the germline V gene are MNHNY and SVGAGI (reference sequence). This CDR3 has 16 amino acids.

This clone occurred once. J is TRBJ2-7 and V is TRBV7-8, with 8 bases identical to TRBD2. V was pared by 5 bases and J by 9 bases, with 12 bases of the junction left unmatched. In germline, CDR1 is SGHVS, CDR2 FQNEAQ. This CDR3 has 14 residues. CDR3 sequence: CASSPAGRVSGQYF. The CDR3 DNA reads TGTGCCAGCAGCCCCGCCGGGAGGGTTAGCGGGCAGTACTTC.

The chain recombines TRBV9 with TRBJ2-2, with a weak D call TRBD2 (6 bases). Germline lookup yields CDR1 SGDLS and CDR2 YYNGEE. CDR3 length: 14 amino acids. The V gene lost 4 bases and the J gene lost 6 bases, with 13 bases spanning the gap. The CDR3 coding sequence is TGTGCCAGCAGCCCTAGTGGGGAGGCCGGGGAGCTGTTTTTT. This sequence encodes CASSPSGEAGELFF. Using reference TRBV9 and TRBJ2-2 for the parts outside the CDR3, the full variable domain is DSGVTQTPKHLITATGQRVTLRCSPRSGDLSVYWYQQSLDQGLQFLIQYYNGEERAKGNILERFSAQQFPDLHSELNLSSLELGDSALYFCASSPSGEAGELFFGEGSRLTVL.

The rearrangement uses TRBV7-2 and TRBJ1-2; D is uncertain. Trimming shortened V by 1 base and J by 8 bases, and 14 bases separated the two germline ends. Germline values: CDR1 SGHTA, CDR2 FQGNSA. The CDR3 sequence is 14 residues long. The DNA of the CDR3 is TGTGCCAGCAGCTTAGATCTATATGGTACGGGCTACACCTTC. Protein sequence: CASSLDLYGTGYTF.

The chain couples TRBV5-8 to TRBJ2-3; TRBD2 might be the D (6 bases). V lost 1 base and J lost 5, with 14 bases in between. Germline V CDR1 and CDR2: SGHTS, YDEGEE. The CDR3 runs to 15 residues. CDR3 loop: CASSLRRTGVDTQYF. In DNA, the CDR3 is TGTGCCAGCAGCTTGAGGAGGACGGGAGTAGATACGCAGTATTTT. Full variable domain (outside the CDR3, taken from reference TRBV5-8 and TRBJ2-3): EAGVTQSPTHLIKTRGQQATLRCSPISGHTSVYWYQQALGLGLQFLLWYDEGEERNRGNFPPRFSGRQFPNYSSELNVNALELEDSALYLCASSLRRTGVDTQYFGPGTRLTVL.

The chain couples TRBV3-1 (or the pseudogene TRBV3-2) to TRBJ1-6, with a tentative D call TRBD1 (6 bases). The V end was cut by 4 bases, the J end by 0 bases, with 19 bases between. From germline, CDR1 is LGHDT and CDR2 YNNKEL (reference sequence). The CDR3 runs 19 residues. The DNA of the CDR3 is TGTGCCAGCAGCCCCGCTACAGGGTATCTGAACTCCTATAATTCACCCCTCCACTTT. Protein: CASSPATGYLNSYNSPLHF.

The J gene is TRBJ1-5, the V gene TRBV4-3; D not resolved. This CDR3 is built from 15 residues. Trimming cost V 0 bases and J 2 bases, with 8 bases left between them. Germline V gene lookup returns CDR1 LGHNA and CDR2 YSLEER. CDR3 sequence reads: CASSQDRRGNQPQHF. CDR3 in DNA: TGCGCCAGCAGCCAAGATAGGAGGGGCAATCAGCCCCAGCATTTT.

V gene TRBV2 combines with J gene TRBJ2-3; D may be TRBD2 (6 bases). The germline V gene encodes CDR1 SNHLY and CDR2 FYNNEI. V shed 6 bases and J shed 3 bases, with 7 bases lying between them. The CDR3 length is 12 residues. CDR3 in amino acids: CASRGLTDTQYF. CDR3 in DNA: TGTGCCAGCAGGGGACTGACAGATACGCAGTATTTT.

This sequence joins TRBV9 and TRBJ1-5; 12 bases agree with TRBD1. This CDR3 comprises 15 residues. Germline CDR1 SGDLS, CDR2 YYNGEE. V was clipped by 0 bases and J by 8 bases; unmatched bases: 3. The CDR3 nucleotides read TGTGCCAGCAGCGTAGAGGGACAGGGGGCCGAGCCCCAGCATTTT. It translates to CASSVEGQGAEPQHF.

This sequence joins TRBV13 and TRBJ1-5; TRBD1 is a possible D gene (6 bases). Trimming took 5 bases from V and 7 from J, leaving 12 bases between them. Germline assignment: CDR1 PRHDT and CDR2 FYEKMQ (reference sequence). The CDR3 sequence is 13 residues long. The CDR3 loop reads CASSDRRGQPQHF. For the CDR3, the DNA is TGTGCCAGCAGCGACAGGCGCGGACAGCCCCAGCATTTT.

The chain joins TRBV10-3 to TRBJ2-3; D gene ambiguous. CDR1 ENHRY and CDR2 SYGVKD come from the germline V gene. This CDR3 contains 11 residues. Trimming cost V 10 bases and J 4 bases, with 9 bases left between them. The CDR3 nucleotides are TGTGCCACCTTATCGGCAGATACGCAGTATTTT. Its translation is CATLSADTQYF.

The CDR3 protein is CASSPAGTRGYTF. The CDR3 DNA reads TGTGCCAGCAGCCCCGCGGGGACGCGGGGCTACACCTTC. V is TRBV28 and J is TRBJ1-2, with D possibly TRBD1 on 5 matching bases. The germline V gene encodes CDR1 MDHEN and CDR2 SYDVKM. The CDR3 sequence is 13 residues long. V lost 6 bases and J lost 8, with 16 bases in between.

This clone was recorded only once. The V gene is TRBV28, the J gene TRBJ1-2; possibly TRBD1 for D (6 bases). There are 15 residues in the CDR3. CDR1 MDHEN and CDR2 SYDVKM come from the germline V gene. V was pared by 2 bases and J by 8 bases, with 18 bases between. In DNA, the CDR3 is TGTGCCAGCAGTTTAATCGGACAGACCGGTGGAGGCTACACCTTC. As protein: CASSLIGQTGGGYTF.

On this clone: The sample holds other DNA sequences that translate to the same CDR3. The chain is built from TRBV6-5 and TRBJ1-1; perhaps TRBD1 as D (5 bases). The ends were cut back, 5 bases at V and 1 base at J, with 8 bases in the middle. The CDR3 runs to 13 residues. CDR1 is MNHEY, CDR2 SVGAGI, per germline. The CDR3: CASSRQGNTEAFF. The CDR3 region has the DNA TGTGCCAGCAGTCGTCAGGGGAACACTGAAGCTTTCTTT.

This chain joins TRBV19 and TRBJ1-5; 8 bases match TRBD1. Trimming cost V 0 bases and J 7 bases; bases outside gene matches: 5. CDR3 length equals 15 residues. The germline CDR1 and CDR2 sequences are LNHDA and SQIVND (reference sequence). This CDR3 is CASSIEQGVSQPQHF. CDR3 bases: TGTGCCAGTAGTATAGAACAGGGGGTTAGCCAGCCCCAGCATTTT.

This clone showed up just once. The chain recombines TRBV10-3 with TRBJ2-3, with 10 bases aligning to TRBD2. Germline CDR1 is ENHRY and CDR2 is SYGVKD. The CDR3 consists of 16 residues. The junction had 11 bases not matched to a gene; V was cut back by 10 bases and J by 1 base. CDR3 bases: TGTGCCACGCGCCCCCCCGGACTAGCGGGCACAGATACGCAGTATTTT. Translation gives CATRPPGLAGTDTQYF.

The J gene is TRBJ2-7, the V gene TRBV7-2; D is perhaps TRBD2 (5 bases). CDR1 is SGHTA and CDR2 is FQGNSA in the germline V gene. Trimming stripped 5 bases from V and 2 bases from J, with 13 bases between. The CDR3 contains 14 residues. This CDR3 is CASSPRAITYEQYF. CDR3 DNA sequence: TGTGCCAGCAGCCCGAGGGCAATCACCTACGAGCAGTACTTC.

The sample holds one count of this clone. This chain connects TRBV6-1 to TRBJ1-1; 12 positions match TRBD1. Germline V CDR1 and CDR2: MNHNS, SASEGT. V lost 3 bases and J lost 4; bases outside the gene matches: 9. The CDR3 has 17 residues. CDR3 nucleotides: TGTGCCAGCAGTGAGAGGGGGACAGGGGGCGCGGGCACTGAAGCTTTCTTT. As protein: CASSERGTGGAGTEAFF.

The rearrangement joins TRBV12-5 to TRBJ1-3; D uncertain. CDR1 is LGHNT, CDR2 FRNRAP, per germline. V was clipped by 1 base and J by 0 bases, with 10 bases between them. The CDR3 covers 16 residues. The CDR3 region is CASGLDSVISGNTIYF. DNA of the CDR3: TGTGCTAGTGGTTTGGACTCGGTGATCTCTGGAAACACCATATATTTT.

The rearrangement links TRBV19 to TRBJ2-7, with a weak D call TRBD2 (5 bases). CDR1 and CDR2 from the germline V gene are LNHDA and SQIVND (reference sequence). Trimming removed 4 bases from V and 4 bases from J, with 14 bases in between. The CDR3 runs to 14 residues. CDR3 DNA: TGTGCCAGTAGTAGCGGGCAGGCCAAATACGAGCAGTACTTC. Translated, it gives CASSSGQAKYEQYF.

The rearrangement joins TRBV9 to TRBJ2-3; D is uncertain. The V and J ends lost 4 bases and 2 bases respectively, with 17 bases between them. The CDR3 loop spans 16 amino acids. CDR1 is SGDLS and CDR2 is YYNGEE in the germline V gene. The CDR3 nucleotides are TGTGCCAGCAGCTCCCACCGATCCACAATCACAGATACGCAGTATTTT. It translates to CASSSHRSTITDTQYF.

This chain connects TRBV3-1 (or the pseudogene TRBV3-2) to TRBJ1-2; possibly TRBD1 for D (6 bases). CDR3 length: 16 amino acids. The V gene lost 0 bases and the J gene lost 4 bases, with 15 bases spanning the gap. CDR1 and CDR2 from the germline V gene are LGHDT and YNNKEL (reference sequence). The CDR3 region has the DNA TGTGCCAGCAGCCAAGATACTTGGACAGTCGTCTATGGCTACACCTTC. It yields the protein CASSQDTWTVVYGYTF.

The chain joins TRBV30 to TRBJ1-1; D is uncertain. There are 13 residues in the CDR3. V lost 4 bases and J lost 1, with 10 bases in between. CDR1 GTSNPN and CDR2 SVGIG come from the germline V gene (reference sequence). CDR3 protein: CAWKNRENTEAFF. The CDR3 DNA reads as TGTGCCTGGAAAAACCGGGAGAACACTGAAGCTTTCTTT.

The chain joins TRBV15 to TRBJ1-1; a possible D gene is TRBD1 (6 bases). This CDR3 comprises 14 residues. The V gene's germline CDR1 is LNHNV and CDR2 YYDKDF (reference sequence). V lost 5 bases, J lost 1 base, and 11 bases lay in between. Here the CDR3 reads CATSGQRSNTEAFF. CDR3 nucleotide sequence: TGTGCCACCAGCGGACAGAGGTCGAACACTGAAGCTTTCTTT.